This TCR beta chain was found in a study of T cells in Graves' hyperthyroidism and ophthalmopathy. In the study overall: Peripheral blood was acquired at first diagnosis, ahead of any therapy whatsoever.

Study-wide points: Blood also contained most expanded thyroid clonotypes above 0.001. In validation, the model predicted ophthalmopathy. These predictions came a median about 6.5 months before onset.

This clonotype was picked up a small number of times. Antigen specificity is unknown. The CDR3 sequence is 15 residues long. Germline lookup yields CDR1 MDHEN and CDR2 SYDVKM. V gave up 7 bases and J gave up 1 base; unmatched junction bases: 4. Diagnoses used clinical symptoms, serum thyroxine and TRAb, thyroid ultrasound and orbital computed tomography. Amplified TCR beta CDR3 regions derived from RNA transcripts. First-round RT-PCR targeting the TCR CDR3 was performed with the HTBI primer set. TCRdb re-analysed the multiplex PCR reads in MiXCR, keeping a single row per CDR3 protein. The sample includes 550,000 to 600,000 distinct CDR3 sequences, 11% to 15% of them seen just once.

The TCR sequence derives from a woman aged 18 to 35 with Graves' ophthalmopathy. V and J are TRBV28 and TRBJ2-4; 10 bases line up with TRBD2. Input material: blood. The CDR3 protein is CASIRGLAAKNIQYF. CDR3 DNA: TGTGCCAGCATCAGGGGACTAGCGGCCAAAAACATTCAGTACTTC.